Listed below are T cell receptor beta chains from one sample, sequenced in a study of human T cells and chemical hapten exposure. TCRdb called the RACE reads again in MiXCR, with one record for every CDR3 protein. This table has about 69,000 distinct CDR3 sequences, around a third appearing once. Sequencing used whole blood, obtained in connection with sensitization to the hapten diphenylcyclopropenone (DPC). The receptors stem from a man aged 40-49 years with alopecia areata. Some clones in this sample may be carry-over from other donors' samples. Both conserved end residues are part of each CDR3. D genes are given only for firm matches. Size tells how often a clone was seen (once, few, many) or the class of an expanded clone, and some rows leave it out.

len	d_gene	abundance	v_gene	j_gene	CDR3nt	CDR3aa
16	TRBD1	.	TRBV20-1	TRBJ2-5	TGCAGTGCTGTTAATCGGAAGGGGGCGGTCGGAGAGACCCAGTACTTC	CSAVNRKGAVGETQYF
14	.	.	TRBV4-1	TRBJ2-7	TGCGCCAGCAGCTTCCCCGGGACTGCCGCCGAGCAGTACTTC	CASSFPGTAAEQYF
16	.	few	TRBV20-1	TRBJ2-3	TGCAGTGCTAGCTACCCCCTTCGGGGGACGACAGATACGCAGTATTTT	CSASYPLRGTTDTQYF
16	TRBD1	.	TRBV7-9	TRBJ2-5	TGTGCCAGCAGCCCCTCCCGGGACAGGGGGCCGGAGACCCAGTACTTC	CASSPSRDRGPETQYF
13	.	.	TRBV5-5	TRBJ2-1	TGTGCCAGCAGCTTGGAACGGTACAATGAGCAGTTCTTC	CASSLERYNEQFF
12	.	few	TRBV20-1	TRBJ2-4	TGCAGTGGAACGGGAGCCCTAAACATTCAGTACTTC	CSGTGALNIQYF
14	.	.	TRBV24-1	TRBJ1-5	TGTGCCACCAGTGCGGGACTTAGCAATCAGCCCCAGCATTTT	CATSAGLSNQPQHF
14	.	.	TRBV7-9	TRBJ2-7	TGTGCCAGCAGCCGGGACATTTCGAGGCACGAGCAGTACTTC	CASSRDISRHEQYF
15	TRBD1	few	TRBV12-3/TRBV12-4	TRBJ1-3	TGTGCCAGCACCCTGGACAGGGTCTCTGGAAACACCATATATTTT	CASTLDRVSGNTIYF
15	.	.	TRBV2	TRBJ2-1	TGTGCCAGCAGTGAGTTGGGCGCTAGTGGGGATGAGCAGTTCTTC	CASSELGASGDEQFF
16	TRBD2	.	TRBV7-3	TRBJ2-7	TGTGCCAGCAGCTTAAGCGGCGGGAGGGCCTTTTACGAGCAGTACTTC	CASSLSGGRAFYEQYF
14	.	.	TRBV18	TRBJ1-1	TGTGCCAGCTCACCCGGCGGGCCCTACACTGAAGCTTTCTTT	CASSPGGPYTEAFF
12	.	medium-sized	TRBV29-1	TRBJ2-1	TGCAGCGCTGGACTAACCGACAATGAGCAGTTCTTC	CSAGLTDNEQFF
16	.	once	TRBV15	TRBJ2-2	TGTGCCACCAGCAGAGATCAAAGTACCGCGGCCGGGGAGCTGTTTTTT	CATSRDQSTAAGELFF
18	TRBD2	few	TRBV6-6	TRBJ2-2	TGTGCCAGCAGTTACTCTCCGGGACTAGCGGGAGTGCCCGGGGAGCTGTTTTTT	CASSYSPGLAGVPGELFF
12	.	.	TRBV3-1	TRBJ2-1	TGTGCCAGCAGCCAAGCCAACAATGAGCAGTTCTTC	CASSQANNEQFF
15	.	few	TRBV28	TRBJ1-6	TGTGCCAGCAGTTTACTCCGGACAGATAGCTCACCCCTCCACTTT	CASSLLRTDSSPLHF
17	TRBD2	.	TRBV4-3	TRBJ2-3	TGCGCCAGCAGCCAAGAAAGAGCGGGAGGGCCATCCGATACGCAGTATTTT	CASSQERAGGPSDTQYF
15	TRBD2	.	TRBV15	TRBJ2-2	TGTGCCACCAGCTCCCCGGGGGGAAGGACCGGGGAGCTGTTTTTT	CATSSPGGRTGELFF
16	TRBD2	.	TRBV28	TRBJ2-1	TGTGCCAGCAGTTTAGCGACTAGCGGGACTTACAATGAGCAGTTCTTC	CASSLATSGTYNEQFF
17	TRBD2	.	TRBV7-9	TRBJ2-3	TGTGCCAGCAGCGACAAGACTAGCGGGAGACTCACAGATACGCAGTATTTT	CASSDKTSGRLTDTQYF
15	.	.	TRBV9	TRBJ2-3	TGTGCCAGCAGCTCCACTACAGGGTACACAGATACGCAGTATTTT	CASSSTTGYTDTQYF
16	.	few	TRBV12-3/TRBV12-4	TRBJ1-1	TGTGCCAGCAGTTTACCTTACAGGACCCAGAACACTGAAGCTTTCTTT	CASSLPYRTQNTEAFF
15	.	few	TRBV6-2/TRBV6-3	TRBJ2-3	TGTGCCAGCAGTTCGCGGAGATCATACACAGATACGCAGTATTTT	CASSSRRSYTDTQYF
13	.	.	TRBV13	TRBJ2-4	TGTGCCAGCAGCTTAGACCGGACCGGCATTCAGTACTTC	CASSLDRTGIQYF
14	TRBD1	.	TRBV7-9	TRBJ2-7	TGTGCCAGCAGCCTCCCGGGACAGACATACGAGCAGTACTTC	CASSLPGQTYEQYF
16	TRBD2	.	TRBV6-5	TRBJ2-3	TGTGCCAGCAGTTCCAATAGCGGGAGGTCTGCAGATACGCAGTATTTT	CASSSNSGRSADTQYF
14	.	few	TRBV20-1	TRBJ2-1	TGCAGTGCTAGAGGCAGGGGACTCTACAATGAGCAGTTCTTC	CSARGRGLYNEQFF
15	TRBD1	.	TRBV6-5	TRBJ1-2	TGTGCCAGCAGTTACTCGAAGCAGGGGGAAGAAGGCTACACCTTC	CASSYSKQGEEGYTF